The 20 T cell receptor beta chains listed next were all sequenced from one sample in a study of identical twins. From the 5' RACE reads, TCRdb called clonotypes with MiXCR, one entry per CDR3 protein. The sample holds 500,000 to 600,000 distinct CDR3 sequences, under 25% seen once. The data also belong to a second study, concerning T cells expressing NK-cell markers.

Sequencing was done on a sample of CD4+ T cells sorted from blood. Receptors were obtained from a woman younger than 30 in good health.

The V and J genes are TRBV3-1 and TRBJ1-1; D not resolved. The germline V gene encodes CDR1 LGHDT and CDR2 YNNKEL (reference sequence). The V end was cut by 5 bases, the J end by 3 bases, with 7 bases between. The CDR3 loop spans 12 amino acids. The CDR3: CASSGDYTEAFF. The DNA for the CDR3 is TGTGCCAGCAGCGGGGATTACACTGAAGCTTTCTTT.

This clonotype was detected only a few times. The CDR3 reads CASSLATDRGNEQFF. The DNA of the CDR3 is TGCGCCAGCAGCTTGGCCACGGACAGGGGCAATGAGCAGTTCTTC. The rearrangement joins TRBV5-1 to TRBJ2-1; the match to TRBD1 covers 9 bases. Trimming removed 0 bases from V and 6 bases from J; junction bases left unmatched: 4. In germline, CDR1 is SGHRS, CDR2 YFSETQ. This CDR3 is 15 amino acids long.

This clonotype has a handful of counts. A junction boundary mismatches the germline segment, possibly from a read error. This chain links TRBV29-1 with TRBJ2-5; 12 bases match TRBD2. Per the germline V gene, CDR1 is SQVTM and CDR2 is ANQGSEA. The CDR3 sequence is 15 residues long. In DNA form, the CDR3 reads TGCAGCGTTGTACAAACTCTAGCGGGAGGGCCAACCCGGTACTTC. Translating it yields CSVVQTLAGGPTRYF. Filled out from reference TRBV29-1 and TRBJ2-5, the complete variable domain reads SAVISQKPSRDICQRGTSLTIQCQVDSQVTMMFWYRQQPGQSLTLIATANQGSEATYESGFVIDKFPISRPNLTFSTLTVSNMSPEDSSIYLCSVVQTLAGGPTRYFGPGTRLLVL.

This clonotype was observed a few times. J is TRBJ2-3 and V is TRBV7-2, with 8 bases aligning to TRBD1. The germline CDR1 and CDR2 sequences are SGHTA and FQGNSA. The J segment lost 1 base and the V segment lost 1 base, leaving 4 bases of the junction unmatched. The length of the CDR3 is 16 residues. CDR3 DNA sequence: TGTGCCAGCAGCTTAGTCAGGGGGCTTGGCACAGATACGCAGTATTTT. Translating it yields CASSLVRGLGTDTQYF.

This clonotype has a handful of counts. The chain uses TRBV10-3 and TRBJ2-1; a weak D match, TRBD1 (7 bases). With 11 bases removed from V and 9 bases from J, the gap between germline ends came to 26 bases. Germline loops: CDR1 ENHRY, CDR2 SYGVKD. This CDR3 comprises 15 residues. CDR3 bases: TGTGCCCTCTCAAGCCCGGGGGACAGCAGGGGTGAGCAGTTCTTC. Protein product: CALSSPGDSRGEQFF.

The table lists this clonotype with a few counts. The chain uses TRBV15 and TRBJ1-1; tentatively, D is TRBD1 (5 bases). The germline gives CDR1 LNHNV, CDR2 YYDKDF (reference sequence). The CDR3 has 14 amino acids. The germline V and J ends were trimmed by 0 bases and 4 bases, with 9 bases remaining between them. The CDR3: CATSRDRQGTEAFF. CDR3 DNA: TGTGCCACCAGCAGAGATCGGCAGGGCACTGAAGCTTTCTTT.

This clonotype was counted a few times. The V and J genes are TRBV10-3 and TRBJ2-6; the D gene is possibly TRBD1 (5 bases). CDR1 and CDR2 (germline): ENHRY, SYGVKD. This CDR3 is built from 15 residues. The V and J ends lost 3 bases and 4 bases respectively, with 10 bases between them. This CDR3 is CAISERGTGANVLTF. CDR3 nucleotides: TGTGCCATCAGTGAAAGGGGTACCGGGGCCAACGTCCTGACTTTC.

This clonotype was seen more than once but under ten times. V usage is TRBV19 and J usage is TRBJ2-1; 12 bases map to TRBD2. The CDR3 sequence is 16 residues long. Germline-derived CDR1 and CDR2 are LNHDA and SQIVND (reference sequence). J was trimmed by 2 bases and V by 5 bases; bases with no gene match: 4. CDR3: CASSPRLAGAYNEQFF. In DNA, the CDR3 is TGTGCCAGTAGTCCCCGACTAGCGGGGGCCTACAATGAGCAGTTCTTC.

The chain is built from TRBV7-3 and TRBJ1-1; unclear D gene. Germline CDR1 reads SGHTA; CDR2 reads FQGTGA. V gave up 2 bases and J gave up 3 bases, with 10 bases separating them. The CDR3 runs 14 residues. For the CDR3, the DNA is TGTGCCAGCAGCTTAGGGCCGGAGCACACTGAAGCTTTCTTT. It yields the protein CASSLGPEHTEAFF.

The chain couples TRBV7-9 to TRBJ2-5; D perhaps matches TRBD1 (6 bases). The CDR3 is 17 residues long. Trimming took off 2 bases at V and 4 bases at J, with 20 bases between the two ends. The V gene's germline CDR1 is SEHNR and CDR2 FQNEAQ (reference sequence). Written as DNA, the CDR3 is TGTGCCAGCAGCTTATCATGGGGCAGGGGCTCGGTAGAGACCCAGTACTTC. This codes for CASSLSWGRGSVETQYF.

This clonotype was observed many times. V gene TRBV12-3 or TRBV12-4 combines with J gene TRBJ1-1; 9 positions agree with TRBD1. The V segment lost 6 bases and the J segment 5 bases; nucleotides outside the gene matches: 7. This CDR3 is built from 14 residues. The CDR3 protein is CASRRQQGATEAFF. As DNA, the CDR3 is TGTGCCAGCAGGCGACAACAGGGGGCGACTGAAGCTTTCTTT.

The CDR3 nucleotides are TGTGCCAGCAGCTTCAATTACCTGAACACCGGGGAGCTGTTTTTT. Its protein product is CASSFNYLNTGELFF. This chain connects TRBV7-8 to TRBJ2-2, with unresolved D. The CDR3 extends over 15 amino acids. Germline CDR1 and CDR2: SGHVS and FQNEAQ. Trimming removed 3 bases from V and 1 base from J, with 9 bases in between.

This sequence joins TRBV10-3 and TRBJ2-5, with 8 bases matching TRBD2. CDR3 length: 16 residues. Trimming cost V 3 bases and J 2 bases; bases outside gene matches: 8. CDR1 ENHRY and CDR2 SYGVKD come from the germline V gene. The CDR3 DNA reads TGTGCCATCAGTGACGTCGGGGTAGCGGGACAAGAGACCCAGTACTTC. Protein sequence: CAISDVGVAGQETQYF.

This clonotype was seen more than once but under ten times. The V call is TRBV6-5, the J call TRBJ1-1, with D uncertain. CDR1 is MNHEY, CDR2 SVGAGI, per germline. Trimming took off 2 bases at V and 1 base at J, with 8 bases between the two ends. The CDR3 extends over 14 amino acids. This chain's CDR3 is CASSYGHKNTEAFF. The CDR3 nucleotides read TGTGCCAGCAGTTACGGTCACAAGAACACTGAAGCTTTCTTT.

The CDR3 sequence: CASSSLAGRSTDTQYF. CDR3 in DNA: TGTGCCAGCAGCTCCCTAGCGGGGCGAAGCACAGATACGCAGTATTTT. The chain uses TRBV7-2 and TRBJ2-3, with 9 positions matching TRBD2. V dropped 4 bases and J dropped 0; count of bases not matched to a gene: 5. CDR1 is SGHTA, CDR2 FQGNSA, per germline. The CDR3 has 16 amino acids.

There are many counts of this clonotype. At one end, the junction sequence differs from germline, possibly due to a read error. The V call is TRBV5-1, the J call TRBJ1-5, with D uncertain. This CDR3 has 13 amino acids. CDR1 and CDR2 (germline): SGHRS, YFSETQ. CDR3 sequence: CASSLQGNQPQHF. The CDR3 coding sequence is TGTGCCAGCAGCCTACAAGGCAATCAGCCCCAGCATTTT.

In its sample, this clonotype was seen many times. This sequence joins TRBV7-8 and TRBJ1-4, with D unclear. Germline lookup yields CDR1 SGHVS and CDR2 FQNEAQ. The length of the CDR3 is 16 residues. Trimming took off 5 bases at V and 0 bases at J, with 13 bases between the two ends. CDR3 sequence (DNA): TGTGCCAGCAGCCGGTTATGGGAGACAACTAATGAAAAACTGTTTTTT. Its translation: CASSRLWETTNEKLFF.

The rearrangement links TRBV7-2 to TRBJ2-7; 9 nucleotides match TRBD2. V lost 8 bases and J lost 4; bases outside the gene matches: 12. The CDR3 has 15 residues. Germline V lookup: CDR1 SGHTA, CDR2 FQGNSA. The CDR3 DNA is TGTGCCAGCCAGCGTATGTCGACTAGCGGTTACGAGCAGTACTTC. Protein product: CASQRMSTSGYEQYF.

This clonotype has only a few counts. V is TRBV20-1 and J is TRBJ2-3; D remains unclear. CDR1 DFQATT and CDR2 SNEGSKA come from the germline V gene (reference sequence). CDR3 length: 12 amino acids. The V and J ends lost 5 bases and 3 bases respectively, with 9 bases between them. The CDR3 protein is CSASPFTDTQYF. In DNA, the CDR3 is TGCAGTGCTTCCCCTTTTACAGATACGCAGTATTTT.

This clonotype has only a few counts. V usage is TRBV6-1 and J usage is TRBJ2-1; D possibly corresponds to TRBD1 (6 bases). CDR3 length equals 15 residues. Trimming removed 2 bases from V and 12 bases from J, with 20 bases in between. Germline V lookup: CDR1 MNHNS, CDR2 SASEGT. The CDR3 sequence is CASSEFVRGLDRQFF. The CDR3 DNA is TGTGCCAGCAGTGAATTTGTCAGGGGTTTAGATAGGCAGTTCTTC.